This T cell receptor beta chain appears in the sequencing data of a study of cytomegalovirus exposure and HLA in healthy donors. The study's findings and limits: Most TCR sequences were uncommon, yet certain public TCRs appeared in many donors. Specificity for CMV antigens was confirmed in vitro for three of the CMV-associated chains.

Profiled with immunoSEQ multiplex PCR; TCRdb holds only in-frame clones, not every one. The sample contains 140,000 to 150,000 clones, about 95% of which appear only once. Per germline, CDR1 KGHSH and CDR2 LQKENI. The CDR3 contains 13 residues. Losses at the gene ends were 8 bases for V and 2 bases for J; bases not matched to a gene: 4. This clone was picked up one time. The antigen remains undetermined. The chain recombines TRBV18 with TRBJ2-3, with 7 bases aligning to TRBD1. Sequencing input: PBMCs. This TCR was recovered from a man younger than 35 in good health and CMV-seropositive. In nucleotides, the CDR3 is TGTGCCAGCCGGGACAGCCTCACAGATACGCAGTATTTT. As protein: CASRDSLTDTQYF.